This T cell receptor (beta chain) was profiled in a study of neurological immune-mediated disorders. The authors produced cDNA by 5'RACE using 10-nucleotide random UMIs. TCRdb reprocessed the 5' RACE reads via MiXCR and lists one record per CDR3 protein. There are 3,500 to 5,000 distinct CDR3 sequences in the sample; about 33% occur only once, and 35% to 45% lies in the top ten. From germline, CDR1 is SEHNR and CDR2 FQNEAQ (reference sequence). Trimming shortened V by 4 bases and J by 14 bases, and 17 bases separated the two germline ends. The CDR3 runs to 12 residues. This clonotype showed up many times.

Specimen: CD8+ T cells from blood. The gene calls are TRBV7-9 and TRBJ1-1; unclear D gene. The sequence came from a man in his forties or fifties with HTLV-1-associated myelopathy (HAM/TSP). CDR3: CASSSLWRALFF. The CDR3 coding sequence is TGTGCCAGCAGCTCGCTATGGAGGGCGCTATTCTTT.